Listed here are 10 T cell receptor beta chains from one sample, sequenced in a study of regulatory T cells in long-lasting Graves disease. Time point in this sample: newly diagnosed GD, antithyroid drugs for less than 3 months. The TCR library was made from RNA extracted from PBMCs. Construction of the TCR beta libraries employed iRepertoire HTBI primers in conjunction with Arm-PCR of CDR3 regions. One entry per CDR3 protein results from TCRdb running MiXCR on the multiplex PCR reads. The table includes fewer than 500,000 distinct CDR3 sequences, 16% detected once. This sample also belongs to another study, concerning T cells in Graves' hyperthyroidism and ophthalmopathy.

The sample here was peripheral blood mononuclear cells (PBMCs), taken at new diagnosis, from a patient treated with antithyroid drugs. The receptors shown here come from a man aged 35-49 years with Graves disease.

This clonotype was seen at least ten times. The CDR3 DNA is TGTGCCAGCAGTTCGACTATCACCCACACCTACAATGAGCAGTTCTTC. It specifies CASSSTITHTYNEQFF. V and J are TRBV28 and TRBJ2-1; D might be TRBD2 (5 bases). CDR1 and CDR2 from the germline V gene are MDHEN and SYDVKM. Trimming took off 4 bases at V and 2 bases at J, with 15 bases between the two ends. The length of the CDR3 is 16 residues.

This clonotype has only a few counts. The J gene is TRBJ2-7, the V gene TRBV7-9; 13 bases match TRBD2. The V segment lost 4 bases and the J segment 5 bases; nucleotides outside the gene matches: 8. Germline V gives CDR1 SEHNR, CDR2 FQNEAQ (reference sequence). This CDR3 spans 16 amino acids. CDR3 nucleotides: TGTGCCAGCAGCTCCGAGAGGACTAGCGGGAGAGACGAGCAGTACTTC. This sequence encodes CASSSERTSGRDEQYF.

This clonotype was detected many times. The genes are TRBV12-3 or TRBV12-4 and TRBJ2-7; D not resolved. This CDR3 has 11 amino acids. Deletions cut 6 bases from V and 3 bases from J, with 6 bases between. In DNA form, the CDR3 reads TGTGCCAGCAGGAACAACTACGAGCAGTACTTC. Translation: CASRNNYEQYF.

The chain employs TRBV7-9 and TRBJ2-7, with D hard to call. Trimming removed 5 bases at V and 2 bases at J, with 16 bases between. Germline CDR1 SEHNR, CDR2 FQNEAQ (reference sequence). The CDR3 runs 15 residues. CDR3 bases: TGTGCCAGCAGCCCAGAAGGCAGGTGGGCCTACGAGCAGTACTTC. Its protein is CASSPEGRWAYEQYF.

The table lists this clonotype with many counts. This sequence joins TRBV5-1 and TRBJ2-5, with 10 nucleotides matching TRBD2. The V segment lost 2 bases and the J segment 3 bases; nucleotides outside the gene matches: 1. The CDR3 runs to 14 residues. The V gene's germline CDR1 is SGHRS and CDR2 YFSETQ. Here the CDR3 DNA reads TGCGCCAGCAGCTTTACTAGCGGGAAAGAGACCCAGTACTTC. Its protein is CASSFTSGKETQYF.

The chain is built from TRBV12-3 or TRBV12-4 and TRBJ2-5; D tentatively fits TRBD1 or TRBD2 (6 bases each). This CDR3 comprises 15 residues. The ends were cut back, 5 bases at V and 5 bases at J, with 18 bases in the middle. CDR3 region: CASSTQQGLRETQYF. CDR3 bases: TGTGCCAGCAGTACCCAACAGGGACTGCGTGAGACCCAGTACTTC.

This clonotype was recorded many times. The J gene is TRBJ1-1, the V gene TRBV30; 9 positions agree with TRBD1. There are 14 residues in the CDR3. The V and J ends lost 2 bases and 2 bases, in that order; junction bases with no gene match: 3. The germline CDR1 and CDR2 sequences are GTSNPN and SVGIG (reference sequence). CDR3 DNA: TGTGCCTGGAGTACAGGGGGCACCAACACTGAAGCTTTCTTT. This sequence encodes CAWSTGGTNTEAFF.

V and J are TRBV19 and TRBJ1-2; D unclear. CDR1 is LNHDA and CDR2 is SQIVND in the germline V gene (reference sequence). V lost 7 bases to trimming and J lost 10 bases, with 16 bases between them. This CDR3 has 12 amino acids. The CDR3 region is CASTMRPPLYTF. CDR3 DNA: TGTGCCAGTACCATGCGTCCACCCCTCTACACCTTC.

V is TRBV9 and J is TRBJ2-3, with TRBD2 as a possible D gene (5 bases). Germline V gene sequence: CDR1 SGDLS, CDR2 YYNGEE. This CDR3 has 15 amino acids. Trimming left V 0 bases short and J 2 bases short, with 10 bases between. CDR3 region: CASSVGPRDTDTQYF. CDR3 DNA sequence: TGTGCCAGCAGCGTAGGGCCCCGGGACACAGATACGCAGTATTTT.

This clonotype was detected ten times or more. The rearrangement joins TRBV5-1 to TRBJ2-1; a weak D match, TRBD1 (6 bases). This CDR3 comprises 18 residues. CDR1 and CDR2 (germline): SGHRS, YFSETQ. V was clipped by 0 bases and J by 5 bases, with 21 bases between them. CDR3 amino acids: CASSLAVQGFRRHNEQFF. Written as DNA, the CDR3 is TGCGCCAGCAGCTTGGCTGTACAGGGTTTTCGTCGGCACAATGAGCAGTTCTTC. Supplemented by reference TRBV5-1 and TRBJ2-1, the full variable domain reads KAGVTQTPRYLIKTRGQQVTLSCSPISGHRSVSWYQQTPGQGLQFLFEYFSETQRNKGNFPGRFSGRQFSNSRSEMNVSTLELGDSALYLCASSLAVQGFRRHNEQFFGPGTRLTVL.